Below, 30 T cell receptor beta chains from the same sample are listed, as sequenced in a study of T cell responses to AZD1222 COVID-19 vaccine. Libraries were prepared by immunoSEQ multiplex PCR; TCRdb keeps only in-frame clonotypes and omits some of them. In the table there are over 150,000 clones, approximately 94% of which are singletons. The sample in question was peripheral blood, obtained 28 days after the second AZD1222 dose. All receptors come from an adult who received the AZD1222 COVID-19 vaccine.

CDR3 coding DNA: TGTGCCAGTAGACGGACAGGGGGGGATGAGCAGTACTTC. It encodes CASRRTGGDEQYF. The chain links TRBV19 to TRBJ2-7, with 10 bases identical to TRBD1. Per the germline V gene, CDR1 is LNHDA and CDR2 is SQIVND (reference sequence). With V trimmed by 6 bases and J by 7 bases, 6 bases remained unmatched. CDR3 length: 13 amino acids. The complete variable domain, with remaining parts taken from reference TRBV19 and TRBJ2-7, reads DGGITQSPKYLFRKEGQNVTLSCEQNLNHDAMYWYRQDPGQGLRLIYYSQIVNDFQKGDIAEGYSVSREKKESFPLTVTSAQKNPTAFYLCASRRTGGDEQYFGPGTRLTVT.

The V call is TRBV9, the J call TRBJ2-5; no firm D call. This CDR3 spans 12 amino acids. Germline lookup yields CDR1 SGDLS and CDR2 YYNGEE. The V end lost 4 bases, the J end lost 4 bases, and 8 bases lay between the germline ends. The CDR3 nucleotides are TGTGCCAGCAGCAAAGATCGAGAGACCCAGTACTTC. Translation gives CASSKDRETQYF.

This clone has only a few counts. The chain is built from TRBV18 and TRBJ2-4; 7 nucleotides match TRBD2. CDR3 length: 15 amino acids. Germline V lookup: CDR1 KGHSH, CDR2 LQKENI. V lost 6 bases and J lost 3; bases outside the gene matches: 8. CDR3 loop: CASSPSGGFKNIQYF. The DNA of the CDR3 is TGTGCCAGCTCCCCATCCGGGGGGTTCAAAAACATTCAGTACTTC.

The V call is TRBV14, the J call TRBJ1-1; D is ambiguous. In germline, CDR1 is SGHDN, CDR2 FVKESK. The CDR3 is 12 amino acids. V was cut by 4 bases and J by 1 base, with 4 bases left in between. As DNA, the CDR3 is TGTGCCAGCAGCCGTAAGAACACTGAAGCTTTCTTT. This translates into CASSRKNTEAFF.

This chain's CDR3 is CASRKGPNQPQHF. The CDR3 DNA reads as TGTGCCAGCAGGAAGGGGCCCAATCAGCCCCAGCATTTT. This chain links TRBV5-8 with TRBJ1-5, with a weak D call TRBD1 (5 bases). The CDR3 is made up of 13 amino acids. CDR1 is SGHTS, CDR2 YDEGEE, per germline. V shed 5 bases and J shed 3 bases, with 9 bases lying between them.

The V and J genes are TRBV6-6 and TRBJ2-3; 9 bases are a match to TRBD2. Germline-derived CDR1 and CDR2 are MNHNY and SVGAGI (reference sequence). The ends lost 6 bases at V and 4 bases at J; junction bases unmatched: 8. The CDR3 contains 15 residues. The CDR3 region is CASRDRLAEADTQYF. The CDR3 bases are TGTGCCAGCAGAGACAGACTAGCGGAGGCAGATACGCAGTATTTT.

This sequence joins TRBV2 and TRBJ2-3; the D gene is possibly TRBD1 (6 bases). This CDR3 contains 16 residues. V lost 3 bases, J lost 0 bases, and 13 bases lay in between. CDR1 is SNHLY and CDR2 is FYNNEI in the germline V gene. The CDR3 here is CASSEDRVSSTDTQYF. CDR3 bases: TGTGCCAGCAGTGAGGACAGAGTATCTAGCACAGATACGCAGTATTTT.

The chain is built from TRBV27 and TRBJ1-4; 8 nucleotides line up with TRBD1. Per the germline V gene, CDR1 is MNHEY and CDR2 is SMNVEV (reference sequence). The J segment lost 8 bases and the V segment lost 6 bases, leaving 8 bases of the junction unmatched. There are 14 residues in the CDR3. The CDR3 nucleotides read TGTGCCAGCAGAAGCGGACAGGGTTGGGAAAAACTGTTTTTT. Protein sequence: CASRSGQGWEKLFF.

This sequence joins TRBV7-3 and TRBJ2-5; D possibly corresponds to TRBD2 (6 bases). Trimming cost V 3 bases and J 3 bases, with 14 bases left between them. The CDR3 runs 15 residues. Germline CDR1 and CDR2: SGHTA and FQGTGA. The CDR3 protein is CASSFPTGLKETQYF. The CDR3 nucleotides are TGTGCCAGCAGCTTTCCCACGGGACTTAAAGAGACCCAGTACTTC.

This chain links TRBV2 with TRBJ1-5; no firm D call. CDR3 size: 13 residues. Trimming stripped 4 bases from V and 9 bases from J, with 13 bases between. The germline V gene has CDR1 SNHLY and CDR2 FYNNEI. Written as DNA, the CDR3 is TGTGCCAGCAGTGCGGACCCCGAAAGGCCCCAGCATTTT. Its translation is CASSADPERPQHF. The full variable domain, rest sourced from reference TRBV2 and TRBJ1-5, is EPEVTQTPSHQVTQMGQEVILRCVPISNHLYFYWYRQILGQKVEFLVSFYNNEISEKSEIFDDQFSVERPDGSNFTLKIRSTKLEDSAMYFCASSADPERPQHFGDGTRLSIL.

V is TRBV7-2 and J is TRBJ1-1; D ambiguous. V shed 4 bases and J shed 2 bases, with 11 bases lying between them. The germline V gene has CDR1 SGHTA and CDR2 FQGNSA. CDR3 length: 14 amino acids. The CDR3 coding sequence is TGTGCCAGCAGCTCACCGGGAGTCAACACTGAAGCTTTCTTT. Translated: CASSSPGVNTEAFF.

The chain couples TRBV19 to TRBJ2-7; D is ambiguous. The CDR3 runs to 11 residues. V dropped 1 base and J dropped 6 bases, with 4 bases sitting between them. The germline gives CDR1 LNHDA, CDR2 SQIVND (reference sequence). CDR3 coding DNA: TGTGCCAGTAGTATAGGGGGCGAGCAGTACTTC. This translates into CASSIGGEQYF.

This sequence joins TRBV5-1 and TRBJ1-6, with D hard to call. V was pared by 0 bases and J by 9 bases, with 13 bases between. Germline CDR1 is SGHRS and CDR2 is YFSETQ. The CDR3 is 15 residues long. CDR3 DNA: TGCGCCAGCAGCTTGGGGTCACCGGGAGGTTCACCCCTCCACTTT. Its translation is CASSLGSPGGSPLHF.

This clone was detected only once. This chain joins TRBV7-9 and TRBJ2-7; D is possibly TRBD2 (6 bases). CDR1 and CDR2 (germline): SEHNR, FQNEAQ (reference sequence). CDR3 size: 13 residues. Trimming removed 5 bases from V and 3 bases from J, with 11 bases in between. CDR3 sequence (DNA): TGTGCCAGCAGCCCGACCGGGAGCTACGAGCAGTACTTC. Its translation: CASSPTGSYEQYF.

In its sample, this clone was seen once. The chain is built from TRBV7-2 and TRBJ2-1; TRBD1 matches at 7 bases. CDR1 is SGHTA, CDR2 FQGNSA, per germline. There are 15 residues in the CDR3. The J segment lost 7 bases and the V segment lost 5 bases, leaving 11 bases of the junction unmatched. In DNA form, the CDR3 reads TGTGCCAGCAGCCCACTTGAGGGGGCGTGGAATGAGCAGTTCTTC. It specifies CASSPLEGAWNEQFF.

This chain joins TRBV5-1 and TRBJ2-2; D not certain. Germline loops: CDR1 SGHRS, CDR2 YFSETQ. This CDR3 contains 14 residues. V was shortened by 0 bases and J by 0 bases, with 3 bases between the two germline ends. DNA of the CDR3: TGCGCCAGCAGCTTGGGACCGAACACCGGGGAGCTGTTTTTT. Translated: CASSLGPNTGELFF. Full variable domain (rest looked up from reference TRBV5-1 and TRBJ2-2): KAGVTQTPRYLIKTRGQQVTLSCSPISGHRSVSWYQQTPGQGLQFLFEYFSETQRNKGNFPGRFSGRQFSNSRSEMNVSTLELGDSALYLCASSLGPNTGELFFGEGSRLTVL.

This chain uses TRBV19 with TRBJ2-5; D gene uncertain. In germline, CDR1 is LNHDA, CDR2 SQIVND (reference sequence). The CDR3 extends over 14 amino acids. Between the trimmed V and J ends, which lost 4 bases and 2 bases, there was a span of 11 bases. The CDR3 nucleotides are TGTGCCAGTAGTACGCCGACGGGTCAAGAGACCCAGTACTTC. Translating gives CASSTPTGQETQYF.

The rearrangement joins TRBV19 to TRBJ2-1, with 8 bases aligning to TRBD1. CDR3 length equals 13 residues. Germline V gene data show CDR1 as LNHDA and CDR2 as SQIVND (reference sequence). The CDR3 loop reads CAVGQGPYNEQFF. The CDR3 DNA reads as TGTGCAGTCGGACAGGGCCCGTACAATGAGCAGTTCTTC.

The CDR3 loop reads CASAQGLAGSYEQYF. Written as DNA, the CDR3 is TGTGCCAGCGCTCAGGGACTAGCGGGGTCCTACGAGCAGTACTTC. The chain couples TRBV28 to TRBJ2-7; 13 bases match TRBD2. V trimming: 8 bases; J trimming: 1 base; junction bases outside the gene matches: 5. Germline CDR1 MDHEN, CDR2 SYDVKM. The CDR3 contains 15 residues.

This rearrangement joins TRBV6-5 to TRBJ2-7; D gene ambiguous. Germline V gene data show CDR1 as MNHEY and CDR2 as SVGAGI. The CDR3 has 10 amino acids. V was shortened by 8 bases and J by 3 bases, with 5 bases between the two germline ends. CDR3 region: CASADYEQYF. DNA of the CDR3: TGTGCCAGCGCGGACTACGAGCAGTACTTC.

The chain uses TRBV28 and TRBJ1-4; D possibly corresponds to TRBD1 (5 bases). Trimming removed 5 bases from V and 8 bases from J, with 15 bases in between. The CDR3 contains 14 residues. Germline V gives CDR1 MDHEN, CDR2 SYDVKM. The CDR3 coding sequence is TGTGCCAGCAGTAAGCAGGGAGTCGGCGAAAAACTGTTTTTT. Its protein product is CASSKQGVGEKLFF.

This rearrangement joins TRBV18 to TRBJ1-1; a weak D match, TRBD1 (5 bases). In germline, CDR1 is KGHSH, CDR2 LQKENI. The CDR3 runs 13 residues. Trimming left V 1 base short and J 4 bases short, with 7 bases between. The CDR3 DNA reads TGTGCCAGCTCACCACGGGGGAGCACTGAAGCTTTCTTT. Protein: CASSPRGSTEAFF.

The CDR3 DNA reads as TGTGCCAGCAGCTTTGGATCTAGCACAGATACGCAGTATTTT. Its translation is CASSFGSSTDTQYF. The chain employs TRBV7-2 and TRBJ2-3; D is undetermined. Germline V gene lookup returns CDR1 SGHTA and CDR2 FQGNSA. CDR3 size: 14 residues. V was trimmed by 3 bases and J by 0 bases, leaving 7 bases between them.

V and J are TRBV28 and TRBJ1-2; 7 nucleotides agree with TRBD1. This CDR3 has 15 amino acids. Germline values: CDR1 MDHEN, CDR2 SYDVKM. Unmatched junction bases numbered 12, after V lost 6 bases and J lost 5 bases. The CDR3 nucleotides read TGTGCCAGCAGGCCCCGGGACAGAGACCTTTATGGCTACACCTTC. This gives the protein CASRPRDRDLYGYTF.

The gene calls are TRBV5-1 and TRBJ2-7; TRBD1 aligns across 7 bases. From germline, CDR1 is SGHRS and CDR2 YFSETQ. The J segment lost 3 bases and the V segment lost 0 bases, leaving 3 bases of the junction unmatched. The CDR3 is 14 amino acids. CDR3 region: CASSLETGNYEQYF. The CDR3 DNA is TGCGCCAGCAGCTTGGAGACAGGGAACTACGAGCAGTACTTC.

The genes are TRBV27 and TRBJ1-5; D not resolved. The V end was cut by 0 bases, the J end by 2 bases, with 8 bases between. Germline V CDR1 and CDR2: MNHEY, SMNVEV (reference sequence). The CDR3 extends over 15 amino acids. The CDR3 region is CASSLSPGGNQPQHF. CDR3 DNA: TGTGCCAGCAGTTTATCGCCAGGAGGCAATCAGCCCCAGCATTTT.

V and J are TRBV7-9 and TRBJ2-1, with D hard to call. Trimming cost V 2 bases and J 9 bases, with 8 bases left between them. The length of the CDR3 is 12 residues. In germline, CDR1 is SEHNR, CDR2 FQNEAQ (reference sequence). The DNA for the CDR3 is TGTGCCAGCAGCTTAAGGGCTAGTGAGCAGTTCTTC. Protein: CASSLRASEQFF.

The V gene is TRBV19, the J gene TRBJ2-3; D might be TRBD2 (5 bases). The V gene lost 6 bases and the J gene lost 0 bases, with 13 bases spanning the gap. Looked up from germline, CDR1 is LNHDA and CDR2 is SQIVND (reference sequence). This CDR3 has 15 residues. The CDR3 sequence is CASSPGRESTDTQYF. The CDR3, as DNA: TGTGCCAGTAGCCCCGGACGGGAAAGCACAGATACGCAGTATTTT.

The J gene is TRBJ1-6, the V gene TRBV3-1 (or the pseudogene TRBV3-2), with D unresolved. The V gene lost 1 base and the J gene lost 6 bases, with 10 bases spanning the gap. The CDR3 sequence is 15 residues long. CDR1 is LGHDT, CDR2 YNNKEL, per germline (reference sequence). Here the CDR3 reads CASSQVGEPNSPLHF. For the CDR3, the DNA is TGTGCCAGCAGCCAAGTTGGTGAACCTAATTCACCCCTCCACTTT.

V usage is TRBV27 and J usage is TRBJ2-2, with D unresolved. CDR3 length: 14 residues. Germline assignment: CDR1 MNHEY and CDR2 SMNVEV (reference sequence). The V end lost 2 bases, the J end lost 1 base, and 5 bases lay between the germline ends. The CDR3 spells CASSLPGNTGELFF. CDR3 DNA: TGTGCCAGCAGTTTACCAGGGAACACCGGGGAGCTGTTTTTT.